A selection of T cell receptor beta chains follows, all from one sample in a study of control samples from healthy donors and cancer patients. The method was immunoSEQ multiplex PCR; TCRdb's version includes in-frame clones alone and lacks a portion of them. The sample contains over 150,000 clones, approximately 94% of which appear only once. The material sequenced was blood. The origin of the receptors is a man aged 25-45 years in good health. Each CDR3 is given with its conserved first and last residue. The D gene is left open where the match is weak. Size values are once, few and many counts, or a class for expanded clones, and some rows have none.

NA TRBJ2-1 TRBV6-6 NA 12 CASSTERAKQFF TGTGCCAGCAGTACAGAGCGGGCCAAACAGTTCTTC
NA TRBJ1-4 TRBV10-3 NA 13 CAIMENEGEKLFF TGTGCCATCATGGAGAATGAGGGTGAAAAACTGTTTTTT
NA TRBJ2-2 TRBV6-5 NA 14 CASSYGEHTGELFF TGTGCCAGCAGTTACGGCGAACACACCGGGGAGCTGTTTTTT
TRBD1 TRBJ1-2 TRBV5-6 NA 14 CASSWDRGNYGYTF TGTGCCAGCAGCTGGGACAGGGGGAACTATGGCTACACCTTC
NA TRBJ1-5 TRBV30 NA 13 CAWSGQDNQPQHF TGTGCCTGGAGTGGGCAGGACAATCAGCCCCAGCATTTT
TRBD1 TRBJ2-7 TRBV19 NA 18 CASTPSLGLQGARGEQYF TGTGCCAGTACCCCCTCCCTGGGGTTACAGGGGGCGCGAGGCGAGCAGTACTTC
TRBD1 TRBJ2-7 TRBV29-1 NA 13 CSVVMQGDRKQYF TGCAGCGTTGTAATGCAGGGGGATAGGAAGCAGTACTTC
NA TRBJ2-3 TRBV6-5 NA 11 CASWWADTQYF TGTGCCAGCTGGTGGGCAGATACGCAGTATTTT
NA TRBJ1-5 TRBV5-1 once 15 CASRLTGDSNQPQHF TGCGCCAGCAGGCTGACAGGAGATAGCAATCAGCCCCAGCATTTT
TRBD1 TRBJ2-7 TRBV27 NA 14 CASSLTGGPYEQYF TGTGCCAGCAGTTTAACAGGGGGCCCCTACGAGCAGTACTTC
NA TRBJ1-3 TRBV19 NA 15 CASSTSATSGNTIYF TGTGCCAGTAGTACCTCAGCGACCTCTGGAAACACCATATATTTT
NA TRBJ2-1 TRBV11-2 NA 18 CASSPDGGVAITYNEQFF TGTGCCAGCAGCCCAGATGGAGGGGTAGCGATCACCTACAATGAGCAGTTCTTC
NA TRBJ1-5 TRBV12-3/TRBV12-4 NA 13 CASRLGQYQPQHF TGTGCCAGCAGACTGGGCCAATATCAGCCCCAGCATTTT
NA TRBJ1-6 TRBV5-8 NA 15 CASSLAGTRNSPLHF TGTGCCAGCAGCTTGGCAGGGACTCGGAATTCACCCCTCCACTTT
NA TRBJ2-5 TRBV30 NA 12 CAWGLLQETQYF TGTGCCTGGGGCCTCCTCCAAGAGACCCAGTACTTC
NA TRBJ2-2 TRBV19 NA 18 CASSIASRGGANTGELFF TGTGCCAGTAGTATAGCTTCCAGAGGGGGAGCTAACACCGGGGAGCTGTTTTTT
TRBD1 TRBJ2-7 TRBV2 NA 14 CASSQGQGPYEQYF TGTGCCAGCAGCCAGGGACAGGGGCCCTACGAGCAGTACTTC
NA TRBJ1-5 TRBV6-5 NA 15 CASSPGGTDNQPQHF TGTGCCAGCAGCCCGGGGGGGACGGACAATCAGCCCCAGCATTTT
NA TRBJ2-7 TRBV6-1 NA 13 CASSEAGSYEQYF TGTGCCAGCAGTGAAGCGGGCAGCTACGAGCAGTACTTC
TRBD1 TRBJ2-4 TRBV19 NA 14 CASSTGQGVSIQYF TGTGCCAGTAGTACGGGACAGGGTGTGAGCATTCAGTACTTC
TRBD1 TRBJ2-5 TRBV30 NA 13 CAWERGQGGTQYF TGTGCCTGGGAACGGGGACAGGGAGGGACCCAGTACTTC
TRBD2 TRBJ2-1 TRBV6-2/TRBV6-3 NA 20 CASSYGRRVAGGSVRNEQFF TGTGCCAGCAGTTACGGGAGGAGGGTAGCGGGGGGGTCCGTGCGCAATGAGCAGTTCTTC
TRBD2 TRBJ2-3 TRBV5-1 NA 15 CASSRLAGNTDTQYF TGCGCCAGCAGCCGACTAGCGGGAAACACAGATACGCAGTATTTT
NA TRBJ2-1 TRBV7-3 NA 13 CASSTRRGDEQFF TGTGCCAGCAGCACCCGGAGGGGGGATGAGCAGTTCTTC
NA TRBJ2-3 TRBV29-1 NA 10 CSAFTDTQYF TGCAGCGCTTTCACAGATACGCAGTATTTT
NA TRBJ1-5 TRBV7-2 NA 13 CASGSYSNQPQHF TGTGCCAGCGGATCTTATAGCAATCAGCCCCAGCATTTT
NA TRBJ1-2 TRBV20-1 NA 11 CSARGREWSTF TGCAGTGCTAGAGGAAGGGAATGGAGCACCTTC
NA TRBJ2-6 TRBV10-2 NA 13 CASSEGLANVLTF TGCGCCAGCAGTGAGGGGTTGGCCAACGTCCTGACTTTC
TRBD2 TRBJ2-1 TRBV27 NA 16 CASSPWTSGSHNEQFF TGTGCCAGCAGTCCCTGGACTAGCGGGAGTCACAATGAGCAGTTCTTC
TRBD1 TRBJ1-2 TRBV30 NA 14 CAWRRGPGDYGYTF TGTGCCTGGAGGAGGGGGCCTGGGGACTATGGCTACACCTTC
TRBD1 TRBJ1-6 TRBV14 NA 13 CASSLDRGGTLHF TGTGCCAGCAGCCTTGACAGGGGCGGCACCCTCCACTTT
NA TRBJ1-5 TRBV7-2 NA 13 CASSLGINQPQHF TGTGCCAGCAGCTTAGGCATCAATCAGCCCCAGCATTTT
NA TRBJ1-6 TRBV30 NA 14 CAWSAGTDNSPLHF TGTGCCTGGAGTGCGGGGACCGATAATTCACCCCTCCACTTT
NA TRBJ2-7 TRBV5-1 NA 13 CASSPGTPSGQYF TGCGCCAGCAGCCCCGGGACCCCCTCAGGGCAGTACTTC
NA TRBJ2-2 TRBV6-1 NA 16 CASSELAGLPRGELFF TGTGCCAGCAGTGAATTGGCGGGGCTCCCCCGCGGGGAGCTGTTTTTT
TRBD2 TRBJ2-5 TRBV7-8 NA 17 CASSSAAPGTSEETQYF TGTGCCAGCAGCTCTGCTGCTCCCGGGACTAGCGAAGAGACCCAGTACTTC
TRBD2 TRBJ2-3 TRBV6-5 NA 16 CASSYSGLAVPDTQYF TGTGCCAGCAGTTACTCGGGACTAGCGGTCCCAGATACGCAGTATTTT
TRBD1 TRBJ2-7 TRBV29-1 NA 12 CSVITGGYEQYF TGCAGCGTTATAACAGGGGGCTACGAGCAGTACTTC